This T cell receptor beta chain was sequenced in a study of blood T cell repertoires in COVID-19. Study-level background: Samples came from the United States, Italy and Spain, spanning acute and convalescent COVID-19. PBMCs, B-cell-depleted T cells, or T cells provided the cDNA or gDNA that made up the material.

The authors' processing: Quantification of nucleated cells was approximated via reference gene primer amplification. Only in-frame clones appear in the TCRdb table, and some are missing; sequencing was by immunoSEQ multiplex PCR. V and J calls and clone size are as listed in that table; D and trimming were resolved from the DNA. The data hold 140,000 or so clones, with 60% to 80% observed a single time. Losses at the gene ends were 4 bases for V and 0 bases for J; bases not matched to a gene: 6. Per the germline V gene, CDR1 is SGHRS and CDR2 is YFSETQ. The CDR3 consists of 15 residues. The sequence was obtained from a man aged 50-60 years with active or convalescent COVID-19. Sequenced: peripheral blood. This chain connects TRBV5-1 to TRBJ1-2, with TRBD1 identical over 7 bases. CDR3 residues: CASSQGQIPNYGYTF. CDR3 in DNA: TGCGCCAGCAGCCAGGGACAGATTCCTAACTATGGCTACACCTTC.